This T cell receptor beta chain comes out of a study of cytomegalovirus exposure and HLA in healthy donors. Looking at the study overall: In a later analysis, it was reported that the roughly 120 validation repertoires had been produced on the same platform as the 600 to 850 repertoires belonging to the first cohort. Overall study results and limits: Clusters of TCRs from the first cohort tended to co-occur in the 100 to 150 validation repertoires (as a later analysis found).

Method: immunoSEQ multiplex PCR; TCRdb's copy keeps in-frame clones and lacks some. Of about 360,000 clones in the sample, 80% to 90% were seen once. The study drew the donors from its approximately 120-subject validation cohort, separate from the roughly 700-subject first cohort. The count of this clone is one. The antigen remains undetermined. Other DNA sequences in this sample translate to the same CDR3. The TCR originated in a woman under 30 in good health and CMV-seronegative. Specimen: PBMCs.

CDR3 residues: CASSGTGSGANVLTF. CDR3 sequence (DNA): TGTGCCAGCAGTGGAACAGGGTCTGGGGCCAACGTCCTGACTTTC. The gene calls are TRBV6-1 and TRBJ2-6; a weak D match, TRBD1 (6 bases). CDR1 and CDR2 (germline): MNHNS, SASEGT. The ends were cut back, 4 bases at V and 1 base at J, with 8 bases in the middle. This CDR3 has 15 amino acids.